This T cell receptor beta chain was observed in a study of T cell changes during pregnancy in multiple sclerosis (dated by TCRdb to between 2017 and 2020). A note on the overall study: In women with multiple sclerosis, the researchers looked at how the T cell repertoire shifted as pregnancy progressed.

Libraries were built with the immunoSEQ multiplex PCR assay. TCRdb provides this immuneACCESS table in a form limited to in-frame rearrangements. Some clones are lacking; in checked studies, under half of them reflect an unresolved V gene, and why the rest are absent is not known. The sample table contains 60,000 to 80,000 clones; only one count was recorded for approximately 90% of them. The top ten hold approximately 3.5% of the sample. From the cysteine through the phenylalanine, the CDR3 covers 14 amino acids. Kept here is only the CDR3 DNA, which spans 42 bases and is read in frame from base 1. The junction shows trimming of 6 bases on V and 5 bases on J, and the gene matches do not reach 8 bases of it. Taken from the germline V gene, the CDR1 and CDR2 loops are SGHVS and FNYEAQ. As for this clone: Its antigen is currently not known. Base quality data are lacking; no much larger clone is found one base away.

This chain joins TRBV7-6 to TRBJ2-3; a stretch of 7 junction bases matches TRBD2. This sequence originates from a female donor with multiple sclerosis, enrolled in a pregnancy study. Material: peripheral blood, obtained before pregnancy. The CDR3 loop reads CASRRAGIGDTQYF. The nucleotide sequence reads TGTGCCAGCAGGAGAGCGGGAATAGGAGATACGCAGTATTTT.